This T cell receptor beta chain is drawn from a study of shared clonotypes between healthy human individuals. At the level of the study: Three plates were used per donor for CD4 naive, three for CD4 memory, two for CD8 naive and one for CD8 memory. Study outcomes and limitations: Investigators expected sequencing depth to affect clonotype sharing among donors.

On this clone itself: The antigen remains unidentified.

Caucasian adults living in Nashville, Tennessee, provided all samples. It was into CD45RA+ naive and CD45RA-negative memory subsets that the CD4+ cells were split. V lost 1 base, J lost 1 base, and 19 bases lay in between. The CDR3 contains 18 residues. Germline V gene sequence: CDR1 MDHEN, CDR2 SYDVKM. The method was immunoSEQ multiplex PCR; TCRdb's version includes in-frame clones alone and lacks a portion of them. The sample consists of 230,000 or so clones, approximately 70% of them appearing once. The sample taken for sequencing was memory CD4+ T cells sorted from blood. This sample's subset: CD45RA-negative fraction. This chain joins TRBV28 and TRBJ2-5; the D gene is possibly TRBD2 (6 bases). This TCR derives from a man aged 25-45 years in good health. CDR3 DNA: TGTGCCAGCAGTTTATCTCCGGGACTCGGGGGAATCCAAGAGACCCAGTACTTC. It encodes CASSLSPGLGGIQETQYF.